The clone carrying this TCR beta chain was observed a few times. CDR1 and CDR2 (germline): MDHEN, SYDVKM. V lost 0 bases to trimming and J lost 5 bases; unmatched junction nucleotides: 11. The CDR3 contains 17 residues. Original data processing: Reference gene primers were amplified, and this amplification served to estimate nucleated cell counts. Assay used: immunoSEQ multiplex PCR; TCRdb lists only in-frame clones, some missing. The DNA gave D and trimming, while V, J and clone size come from that table. Of some 110,000 clones in the sample, 81% were seen once. This entry is derived from a study of blood T cell repertoires in COVID-19. The wider study: Material from acute and convalescent COVID-19 was sourced from the United States, Italy and Spain. From T cells, B-cell-depleted T cells, or PBMCs came the material, which was cDNA or gDNA.

The chain employs TRBV28 and TRBJ1-2; 8 bases fit TRBD1. The sample consisted of peripheral blood. The clonotype originates from a man older than 75 with acute or convalescent COVID-19. The CDR3 sequence is CASSLWQGAKGRYGYTF. In nucleotides, the CDR3 is TGTGCCAGCAGTTTATGGCAGGGGGCTAAGGGAAGGTATGGCTACACCTTC.